The clone carrying this T cell receptor (beta chain) occurred a few times. Its antigen is as yet unknown. The entry originates in a study of human T cells and chemical hapten exposure. Library construction involved attaching unique molecular identifiers to individual cDNA molecules, which allowed quantitative, reproducible TCR counting. TCRdb reprocessed the RACE reads via MiXCR and lists one record per CDR3 protein. Of around 110,000 distinct CDR3 sequences listed, roughly an eighth are singletons. Time point meaning: patch test 1, 2 weeks after DPC sensitization. Treatment: therapeutic diphenylcyclopropenone sensitization with weekly scalp DPC. CDR3 length equals 9 residues. Trimming shortened V by 9 bases and J by 9 bases, and 6 bases separated the two germline ends. Study-wide results and caveats: Compared with pre-sensitization or healthy control sets, expanded TCRs clustered more.

The sequence was collected from a woman in her forties or fifties with alopecia areata. Some clones in this sample may be carry-over from other donors' samples. The sample was whole blood, taken in connection with sensitization to the hapten diphenylcyclopropenone (DPC). The chain couples TRBV12-3 or TRBV12-4 to TRBJ2-1; the D is unclear. This CDR3 is CASGSEQFF. CDR3 sequence (DNA): TGTGCCAGTGGTAGTGAGCAGTTCTTC.